These T cell receptor beta chains were read from a single sample in a study of T cell changes during pregnancy in multiple sclerosis. The data were produced by immunoSEQ multiplex PCR, yet TCRdb's version contains in-frame clones alone and is incomplete. Of under 65,000 clones listed, 93% were seen once; the top ten hold 3% to 4.5%. Material: CD8+ T cells from peripheral blood mononuclear cells, obtained in the second trimester of pregnancy. The origin of the receptors is a female donor with multiple sclerosis, enrolled in a pregnancy study. Each CDR3 is given without its conserved first and last residue.

j_call cdr3_length v_call cdr3_aa
TRBJ1-2 16 TRBV7-6 ASSLAGTGEASNYGYT
TRBJ2-1 15 TRBV4-3 ASSPAPGLAGGGEQF
TRBJ1-3 17 TRBV9 ASSVISRERPLTGNTIY
TRBJ2-7 12 TRBV19 ASSPGQVEYEQY
TRBJ2-1 18 TRBV29-1 SVEGPERGPPGQVYNEQF
TRBJ2-1 14 TRBV5-1 ASSLAGGGARNEQF
TRBJ2-7 12 TRBV27 ASRPGQGRREQY
TRBJ1-1 12 TRBV27 ASSLEGGNTEAF
TRBJ2-7 12 TRBV30 AWSPPGLTYEQY
TRBJ2-7 13 TRBV4-1 ASSRIQGSSYEQY
TRBJ2-3 16 TRBV7-9 ASSLVGVPGVRTDTQY
TRBJ1-5 14 TRBV2 ASSEDQGYGNQPQH
TRBJ1-1 14 TRBV7-3 ASSQNLGSAGGEAF
TRBJ2-7 16 TRBV4-3 ASSQEAGTGLGFDEQY
TRBJ1-1 12 TRBV19 ASSIDGSFTEAF
TRBJ1-5 12 TRBV15 ATSRAGTNQPQH
TRBJ2-3 14 TRBV4-1 ASSQVLDRVTDTQY
TRBJ2-7 12 TRBV7-9 ASSPPGQGYEQY
TRBJ1-1 11 TRBV7-9 ASSLGGDTEAF
TRBJ2-5 13 TRBV9 ASSVGTNLGETQY
TRBJ1-5 12 TRBV27 ASRLDSYNQPQH
TRBJ2-3 10 TRBV28 ASSPAGDTQY
TRBJ1-5 13 TRBV5-1 ASSLGVGTNQPQH
TRBJ2-1 13 TRBV19 ASSIAGSSYNEQF
TRBJ2-7 13 TRBV7-9 ASSPGGKITYEQY
TRBJ2-1 13 TRBV4-1 ATRLAENTYNEQF